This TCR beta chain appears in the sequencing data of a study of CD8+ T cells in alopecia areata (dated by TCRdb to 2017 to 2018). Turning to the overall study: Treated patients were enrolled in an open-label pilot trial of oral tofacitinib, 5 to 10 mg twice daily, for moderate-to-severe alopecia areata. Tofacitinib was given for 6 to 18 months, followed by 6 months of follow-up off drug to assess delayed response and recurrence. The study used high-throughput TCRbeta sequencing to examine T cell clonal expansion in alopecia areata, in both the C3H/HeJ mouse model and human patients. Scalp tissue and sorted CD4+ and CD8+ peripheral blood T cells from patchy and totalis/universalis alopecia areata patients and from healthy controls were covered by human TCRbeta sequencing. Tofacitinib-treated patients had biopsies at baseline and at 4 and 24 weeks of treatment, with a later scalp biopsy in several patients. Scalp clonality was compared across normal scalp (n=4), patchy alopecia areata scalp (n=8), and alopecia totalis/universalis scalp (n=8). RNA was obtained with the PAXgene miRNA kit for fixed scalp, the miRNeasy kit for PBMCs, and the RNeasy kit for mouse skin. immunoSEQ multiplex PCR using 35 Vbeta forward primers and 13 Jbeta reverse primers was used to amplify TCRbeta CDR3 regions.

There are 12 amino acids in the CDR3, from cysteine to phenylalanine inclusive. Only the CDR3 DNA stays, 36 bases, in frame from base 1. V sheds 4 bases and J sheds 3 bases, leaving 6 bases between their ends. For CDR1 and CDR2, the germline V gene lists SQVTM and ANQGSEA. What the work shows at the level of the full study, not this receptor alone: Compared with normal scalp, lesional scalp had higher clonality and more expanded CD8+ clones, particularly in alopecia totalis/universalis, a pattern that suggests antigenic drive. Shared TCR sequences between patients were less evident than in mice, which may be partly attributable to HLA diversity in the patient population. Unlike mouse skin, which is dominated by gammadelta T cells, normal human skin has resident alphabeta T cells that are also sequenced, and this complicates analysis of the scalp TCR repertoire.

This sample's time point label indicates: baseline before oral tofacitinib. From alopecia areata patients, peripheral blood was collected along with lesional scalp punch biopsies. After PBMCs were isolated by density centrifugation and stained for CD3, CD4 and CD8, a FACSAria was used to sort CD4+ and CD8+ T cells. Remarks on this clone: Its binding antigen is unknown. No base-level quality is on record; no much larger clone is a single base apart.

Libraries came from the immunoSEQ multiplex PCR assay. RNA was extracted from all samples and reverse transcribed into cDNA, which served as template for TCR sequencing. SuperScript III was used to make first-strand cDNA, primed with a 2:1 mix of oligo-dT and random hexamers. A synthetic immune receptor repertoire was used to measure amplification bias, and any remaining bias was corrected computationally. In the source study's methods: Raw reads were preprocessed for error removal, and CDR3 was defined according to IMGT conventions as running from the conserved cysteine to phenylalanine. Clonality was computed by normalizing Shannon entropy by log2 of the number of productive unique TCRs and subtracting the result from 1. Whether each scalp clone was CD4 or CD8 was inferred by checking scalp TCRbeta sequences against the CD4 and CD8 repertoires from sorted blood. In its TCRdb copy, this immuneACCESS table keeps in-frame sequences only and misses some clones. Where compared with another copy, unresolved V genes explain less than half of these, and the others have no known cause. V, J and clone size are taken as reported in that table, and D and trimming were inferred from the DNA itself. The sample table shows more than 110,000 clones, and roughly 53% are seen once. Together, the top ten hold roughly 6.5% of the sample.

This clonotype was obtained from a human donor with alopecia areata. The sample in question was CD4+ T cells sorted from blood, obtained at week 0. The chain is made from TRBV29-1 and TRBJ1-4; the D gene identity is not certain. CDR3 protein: CSVGRPNEKLFF. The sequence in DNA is TGCAGCGTTGGCAGGCCTAATGAAAAACTGTTTTTT.